Below, one T cell receptor (beta chain) is given with its context. No antigen is known for it. Base qualities are not recorded, but no much larger clone differs from it by a single base. TCR CDR3 regions were amplified from genomic DNA by multiplex PCR using the deep immunoSEQ assay. Extracted genomic DNA from each cell subset was distributed evenly across all wells of several immunoSEQ 96-well plates, and each plate was treated as a replicate. For sorted subsets, each replicate PCR was loaded with about 0.2 ug genomic DNA, equivalent to 25,000 to 30,000 T cell genomes. The purified libraries were quantified using a Qubit 3.0 fluorometer, sized with a Bioanalyzer 2100, and then quantified again using the KAPA Library Quantification kit. Each immunoSEQ 96-well plate was sequenced on its own single-read 150-cycle Illumina NextSeq 550 flow cell. The published analysis was carried out like this. The immunoSEQ output contained only junctional sequences without quality scores, so filtering could not match that applied to full-length reads. To assign V/J genes and CDR3, sequences were annotated using PyIR, a Python wrapper for IgBLAST v1.9, with IMGT germline references. Reads with weak V/J assignments (E-value above 1e-6), missing CDR3, stop codons, out-of-frame junctions, or ambiguous translated residues were removed. V3J clonotypes were defined as sequences sharing the same inferred V gene, J gene, and CDR3 amino acid sequence. Percentage overlap between repertoires was calculated by dividing the number of shared unique clonotypes by the size of the smaller repertoire. Three approaches were used to assess repertoire richness: RTK rarefaction, the Chao1 estimator, and Recon v2.1 estimates of unobserved clonotypes. OLGA was used to compute generation probabilities for all TCRbeta clonotypes that the gDNA method yielded from a handful of donors. The source is immuneACCESS, and TCRdb retained only in-frame sequences with V and J called. Part of the clones is not carried over; for the studies checked, unresolved V genes explain less than half of this, and the remainder is unexplained. V and J calls and clone size are given by that table; D and trimming were obtained from the DNA. The sample table records more than 1 million clones; around 78% of these occur just once. Around 0.47% of the sample rests with the top ten.

At the junction V is shortened by 0 bases and J by 4 bases, with 3 bases in between. Reading the germline V gene gives CDR1 WSHSY and CDR2 SAAADI. The CDR3 measures 12 amino acids from cysteine to phenylalanine. Just CDR3 DNA is preserved here, 36 bases in frame from base 1. The entry originates in a study of shared clonotypes between healthy human individuals (dated by TCRdb to the early 2020s). Regarding the complete study: The cohort comprised a couple of women and a few men aged 18 to 49 years. For each donor, CD4 naive and CD4 memory were each given three plates, CD8 naive was given two plates, and CD8 memory was given one plate. To estimate repertoire size and how much clonotypes are shared between individuals, the study performed deep sequencing of blood TCR repertoires from a few healthy adults. Different laboratories and diverse techniques were used to prepare libraries and sequence TCR repertoires, to increase sequencing depth and limit assay-specific biases. Between about 0.94 and 8.9 billion PBMCs per donor were obtained by leukapheresis. Results and caveats for the whole study, not just this receptor: Only blood was sampled, and tissue TCR repertoires likely differ from those in blood. Naive subsets generally had larger estimated clonotype richness than memory subsets did. The genetic and exposure-history diversity represented was limited by the small number of donors. Incomplete sequencing was indicated by rarefaction of sorted-subset datasets, despite the large sequencing depth. Compared with non-shared clonotypes, the clonotypes found in all four sorted-subset donors had higher generation probabilities. Pairwise subsampling led to the expectation that sequencing depth would affect the degree of clonotype sharing among donors. Approximately 5% of naive CD4, 3.5% of naive CD8, approximately 2% of memory CD4, and approximately 0.39% of memory CD8 clonotypes were shared across several donors.

The donors were healthy, HIV-negative adults who had no recently reported acute infections or vaccinations. Every donor was a Caucasian adult residing in Nashville, Tennessee, USA. CD4+ T cells were enriched through magnetic negative selection, after which naive cells were positively selected on CD45RA and the remaining negative fraction served as the memory subset. Blood was collected by leukapheresis, and PBMCs were isolated by Ficoll-Histopaque density gradient centrifugation and then cryopreserved in liquid nitrogen vapor phase. Analytical flow cytometry was used to check the purity and quantity of each magnetically sorted T cell population. Each sorted fraction had its genomic DNA isolated and then quantified by UV absorbance on a Nanodrop 2000c.

This clonotype was obtained from a man aged 18 to 35 in good health. Some clones in this sample may be carry-over from other donors' samples. The sequence links TRBV10-2 to TRBJ2-5; the D gene remains uncertain. The sample was memory CD4+ T cells from PBMCs. The sample's cell subset or site label is to be understood as: CD45RA-negative fraction. The nucleotide sequence is given as TGCGCCAGCAGTGAGTCGGGAGAGACCCAGTACTTC. Its protein is CASSESGETQYF.